One and the same sample provided the 30 T cell receptor beta chains below, sequenced in a study of T-cell memory formation after mild COVID-19. MiXCR was run by TCRdb on the 5' RACE reads, yielding one entry per CDR3 protein. The repertoire has roughly 550,000 distinct CDR3 sequences, roughly 22% of them found once; the top ten carry roughly an eighth. Specimen: PBMCs or a T cell subset sorted from them (not recorded which). Receptors originate from an adult woman who had mild COVID-19 (a few samples of this study predate the infection). Cell type and time point are not known.

The chain combines TRBV7-9 with TRBJ2-1; TRBD2 agrees at 12 bases. CDR1 SEHNR and CDR2 FQNEAQ come from the germline V gene (reference sequence). V shed 4 bases, J shed 2 bases, and the junction held 0 bases outside the gene matches. This CDR3 region has 15 residues. The CDR3 DNA is TGTGCCAGCAGCTCTAGCGGGAGGGCCTACAATGAGCAGTTCTTC. Translated: CASSSSGRAYNEQFF.

The gene calls are TRBV24-1 and TRBJ1-2; no firm D call. V was cut by 4 bases and J by 6 bases, with 17 bases left in between. Germline V gene sequence: CDR1 KGHDR, CDR2 SFDVKD. CDR3 length equals 15 residues. CDR3 loop: CATSDRHRAVDGYTF. As DNA, the CDR3 is TGTGCCACCAGTGACCGCCATCGAGCGGTCGATGGCTACACCTTC.

This clonotype was seen a handful of times. This chain uses TRBV9 with TRBJ2-1; either TRBD1 or TRBD2 may fit D (5 bases each). V dropped 3 bases and J dropped 7 bases, with 26 bases sitting between them. The CDR3 length is 18 residues. Germline CDR1 SGDLS, CDR2 YYNGEE. The CDR3 coding sequence is TGTGCCAGCAGCGCACGTGTGTCGGGACCTCAACGGGCAAATGAGCAGTTCTTC. Its translation: CASSARVSGPQRANEQFF.

This clonotype has at least ten counts. The rearrangement uses TRBV12-3 or TRBV12-4 and TRBJ2-1; the match to TRBD1 covers 7 bases. V was clipped by 5 bases and J by 9 bases; unmatched bases: 10. This CDR3 is built from 14 residues. CDR3 protein: CASSPGTVSGEQFF. DNA of the CDR3: TGTGCCAGCAGTCCCGGGACAGTCTCGGGTGAGCAGTTCTTC.

The rearrangement links TRBV6-1 to TRBJ1-5, with D perhaps TRBD1 (5 bases). The germline V and J ends were trimmed by 2 bases and 11 bases, with 13 bases remaining between them. Germline V gene lookup returns CDR1 MNHNS and CDR2 SASEGT. CDR3 length equals 13 residues. This chain's CDR3 is CASSEWGVVAQHF. As DNA, the CDR3 is TGTGCCAGCAGTGAATGGGGGGTAGTAGCCCAGCATTTT.

CDR3 DNA sequence: TGTGCCAGCAGTTACGCCGACAGGCCGGCTGAGACCCAGTACTTC. Its translation: CASSYADRPAETQYF. The chain links TRBV6-5 to TRBJ2-5; TRBD1 is a possible D gene (6 bases). The V end lost 2 bases, the J end lost 5 bases, and 15 bases lay between the germline ends. The CDR3 consists of 15 residues. Germline CDR1 MNHEY, CDR2 SVGAGI.

The V gene is TRBV12-3 or TRBV12-4, the J gene TRBJ2-7, with 9 nucleotides matching TRBD1. The CDR3 has 15 amino acids. With V trimmed by 0 bases and J by 6 bases, 6 bases remained unmatched. The CDR3 nucleotides read TGTGCCAGCAGTTTAGCCGGGACAGGGTCACTCGAGCAGTACTTC. Translated: CASSLAGTGSLEQYF.

Here the CDR3 DNA reads TGTGCCAGCAGTCAAGGACAGCACTCTGGGGCCAACGTCCTGACTTTC. Its protein product is CASSQGQHSGANVLTF. The rearrangement links TRBV12-3 or TRBV12-4 to TRBJ2-6; a weak D match, TRBD1 (6 bases). CDR3 length: 16 amino acids. V dropped 5 bases and J dropped 0 bases, with 11 bases sitting between them.

This chain joins TRBV20-1 and TRBJ2-5; D not resolved. The CDR3 sequence is 14 residues long. Trimming stripped 2 bases from V and 1 base from J, with 11 bases between. Germline loops: CDR1 DFQATT, CDR2 SNEGSKA (reference sequence). The CDR3 loop is CSARKVAGQETQYF. In DNA, the CDR3 is TGCAGTGCTAGAAAGGTGGCAGGCCAAGAGACCCAGTACTTC.

The chain carries TRBV13 and TRBJ2-5; 8 bases align to TRBD1. Germline assignment: CDR1 PRHDT and CDR2 FYEKMQ (reference sequence). This CDR3 contains 13 residues. V lost 6 bases, J lost 7 bases, and 7 bases stayed unmatched. The CDR3 loop reads CASSPDRDGTQYF. The CDR3 DNA follows: TGTGCCAGCAGTCCGGACAGGGATGGGACCCAGTACTTC.

In its sample, this clonotype was seen a few times. The chain couples TRBV4-2 to TRBJ1-6; D may be TRBD1 (5 bases). The CDR3 loop spans 15 amino acids. The germline V and J ends were trimmed by 4 bases and 7 bases, with 14 bases remaining between them. Germline CDR1 reads LGHNA; CDR2 reads YNFKEQ. CDR3 loop: CASSRDRATNSPLHF. The CDR3 DNA reads as TGTGCCAGCAGCCGGGACCGGGCCACGAATTCACCCCTCCACTTT.

The chain employs TRBV19 and TRBJ2-7; TRBD2 matches 12 bases. Germline CDR1 is LNHDA and CDR2 is SQIVND (reference sequence). The CDR3 is 15 residues long. V shed 4 bases and J 0 bases; nucleotides not matched to a gene: 1. CDR3 DNA sequence: TGTGCCAGTAGTAGGACTAGCGGGGACTCCTACGAGCAGTACTTC. It specifies CASSRTSGDSYEQYF.

In this sample, this clonotype turned up a few times. The gene calls are TRBV12-3 or TRBV12-4 and TRBJ2-1; perhaps TRBD2 as D (6 bases). The V gene lost 6 bases and the J gene lost 9 bases, with 9 bases spanning the gap. The CDR3 totals 11 residues. CDR3 in DNA: TGTGCCAGCAGACTCGGGGGTGAGCAGTTCTTC. Translation: CASRLGGEQFF.

The chain links TRBV12-3 or TRBV12-4 to TRBJ1-5, with D uncertain. The CDR3 is made up of 15 amino acids. Trimming cost V 3 bases and J 3 bases, with 12 bases left between them. The CDR3 spells CASSLSFEPNQPQHF. CDR3 in DNA: TGTGCCAGCAGTTTGTCTTTCGAACCCAATCAGCCCCAGCATTTT.

V and J are TRBV7-9 and TRBJ1-4; 10 nucleotides align to TRBD1. CDR3 length: 14 amino acids. The germline gives CDR1 SEHNR, CDR2 FQNEAQ (reference sequence). Germline trimming cut 4 bases from V and 7 bases from J; bases unmatched to any gene: 3. CDR3 DNA: TGTGCCAGCAGCTCGCGGGACAGGGGTGAAAAACTGTTTTTT. Amino acids: CASSSRDRGEKLFF.

V is TRBV7-8 and J is TRBJ2-7; D possibly corresponds to TRBD1 (6 bases). The germline V and J ends were trimmed by 5 bases and 2 bases, with 10 bases remaining between them. This CDR3 comprises 13 residues. CDR1 is SGHVS, CDR2 FQNEAQ, per germline. In DNA, the CDR3 is TGTGCCAGCAGCCCAAACAGGGCCTACGAGCAGTACTTC. It yields the protein CASSPNRAYEQYF.

As concerns this clonotype: A much larger clone lies one base from this, so it may be a read error. The chain recombines TRBV5-1 with TRBJ2-5; TRBD1 is a possible D gene (5 bases). This CDR3 is 13 amino acids long. Trimming shortened V by 4 bases and J by 5 bases, and 12 bases separated the two germline ends. CDR1 and CDR2 from the germline V gene are SGHRS and YFSETQ. The CDR3 spells CASSQGHVETQYF. CDR3 nucleotide sequence: TGCGCCAGCAGCCAGGGCCACGTTGAGACCCAGTACTTC. The full variable domain, in which reference TRBV5-1 and TRBJ2-5 provide the parts outside the CDR3, is KAGVTQTPRYLIKTRGQQVTLSCSPISGHRSVSWYQQTPGQGLQFLFEYFSETQRNKGNFPGRFSGRQFSNSRSEMNVSTLELGDSALYLCASSQGHVETQYFGPGTRLLVL.

V and J are TRBV9 and TRBJ2-7; 8 bases align to TRBD1. Germline values: CDR1 SGDLS, CDR2 YYNGEE. V was clipped by 3 bases and J by 12 bases; unmatched bases: 8. This CDR3 spans 12 amino acids. CDR3 protein: CASSAPGGPLYF. CDR3 coding DNA: TGTGCCAGCAGCGCCCCAGGGGGCCCTTTGTACTTC.

This sequence joins TRBV6-5 and TRBJ1-3; D not certain. There are 13 residues in the CDR3. V was clipped by 10 bases and J by 6 bases, with 16 bases between them. Germline CDR1 MNHEY, CDR2 SVGAGI. The CDR3 nucleotides are TGTGCCACGTCGGACCTAGGCAAAAACACCATATATTTT. It encodes CATSDLGKNTIYF.

At least ten counts were recorded for this clonotype. Germline is not matched at one junction end, which may reflect a read error. V and J are TRBV5-1 and TRBJ2-3; D gene ambiguous. The germline CDR1 and CDR2 sequences are SGHRS and YFSETQ. The CDR3 length is 13 residues. This chain's CDR3 is CASSLGSTDTQYF. Here the CDR3 DNA reads TGTGCCAGCAGCTTAGGGAGCACAGATACGCAGTATTTT.

The CDR3: CASSYGQMTDTQYF. The CDR3 DNA reads TGTGCCAGCAGCTACGGACAGATGACAGATACGCAGTATTTT. The V call is TRBV7-3, the J call TRBJ2-3; tentative D call: TRBD1 (6 bases). From germline, CDR1 is SGHTA and CDR2 FQGTGA. Deletions cut 4 bases from V and 3 bases from J, with 11 bases between. CDR3 length: 14 residues.

In this sample, this clonotype turned up a few times. CDR3 region: CASSGGTAQETQYF. The CDR3 DNA follows: TGCGCCAGCAGCGGAGGGACAGCTCAAGAGACCCAGTACTTC. The chain couples TRBV5-1 to TRBJ2-5; maybe TRBD1 (7 bases). Germline-derived CDR1 and CDR2 are SGHRS and YFSETQ. V dropped 4 bases and J dropped 2 bases, with 12 bases sitting between them. The length of the CDR3 is 14 residues.

V is TRBV12-3 or TRBV12-4 and J is TRBJ2-3; D might be TRBD1 (6 bases). The CDR3 consists of 17 residues. Between the trimmed V and J ends, which lost 5 bases and 2 bases, there was a span of 20 bases. The CDR3 loop is CASSPYPRGGFTDTQYF. The CDR3 bases are TGTGCCAGCAGTCCTTATCCCAGAGGGGGTTTCACAGATACGCAGTATTTT.

V gene TRBV12-3 or TRBV12-4 combines with J gene TRBJ2-1; 9 nucleotides align to TRBD2. This CDR3 has 16 amino acids. The trim removed 6 bases at V and 7 bases at J, leaving 13 bases unmatched. CDR3 region: CASSNTAGGIVNEQFF. CDR3 DNA sequence: TGTGCCAGCAGCAACACAGCGGGAGGAATAGTAAATGAGCAGTTCTTC.

This clonotype has a handful of counts. This chain joins TRBV5-6 and TRBJ2-2; unclear D gene. Germline V CDR1 and CDR2: SGHDT, YYEEEE. V lost 1 base to trimming and J lost 4 bases, with 14 bases between them. The CDR3 consists of 16 residues. Here the CDR3 reads CASSLSVGRGTGELFF. The CDR3 bases are TGTGCCAGCAGCTTGTCGGTCGGCCGCGGCACCGGGGAGCTGTTTTTT.

This clonotype was seen just once. The V gene is TRBV5-5, the J gene TRBJ1-1, with unresolved D. The germline CDR1 and CDR2 sequences are SGHKS and YYEKEE (reference sequence). The V end was cut by 6 bases, the J end by 1 base, with 10 bases between. The CDR3 length is 13 residues. CDR3 nucleotide sequence: TGTGCCAGCAAGAACTCCCCGAACACTGAAGCTTTCTTT. Translation: CASKNSPNTEAFF.

V is TRBV7-2 and J is TRBJ2-3; D remains ambiguous. Trimming cost V 5 bases and J 8 bases, with 8 bases left between them. This CDR3 comprises 11 residues. The germline gives CDR1 SGHTA, CDR2 FQGNSA. The CDR3 is CASSPWGTQYF. The CDR3 nucleotides read TGTGCCAGCAGCCCTTGGGGTACGCAGTATTTT. The variable domain in full, with the rest retrieved from reference TRBV7-2 and TRBJ2-3, is GAGVSQSPSNKVTEKGKDVELRCDPISGHTALYWYRQSLGQGLEFLIYFQGNSAPDKSGLPSDRFSAERTGGSVSTLTIQRTQQEDSAVYLCASSPWGTQYFGPGTRLTVL.

A few counts support this clonotype. The chain is built from TRBV7-9 and TRBJ2-7; unclear D gene. V was trimmed by 8 bases and J by 6 bases, leaving 23 bases between them. Germline values: CDR1 SEHNR, CDR2 FQNEAQ (reference sequence). There are 15 residues in the CDR3. CDR3 residues: CASLPISLGLGEQYF. The CDR3 nucleotides are TGTGCCAGCCTACCAATTTCTTTGGGATTAGGCGAGCAGTACTTC.

This clonotype appeared many times. This chain links TRBV12-3 or TRBV12-4 with TRBJ2-7, with 12 bases aligning to TRBD2. The trim removed 5 bases at V and 5 bases at J, leaving 10 bases unmatched. The CDR3 has 16 residues. The CDR3 loop reads CASSPSVGLAGHEQYF. DNA of the CDR3: TGTGCCAGCAGTCCCTCCGTTGGACTAGCGGGACACGAGCAGTACTTC.

This chain joins TRBV6-5 and TRBJ2-1; 7 nucleotides align to TRBD1. Germline V gene data show CDR1 as MNHEY and CDR2 as SVGAGI. The J segment lost 8 bases and the V segment lost 5 bases, leaving 6 bases of the junction unmatched. The CDR3 is made up of 13 amino acids. In DNA form, the CDR3 reads TGTGCCAGCAGTACCCGACAGGGCTATGAGCAGTTCTTC. Translated: CASSTRQGYEQFF.